The sequence of this T cell receptor (beta chain) was determined in a study of Graves' ophthalmopathy and Graves' hyperthyroidism. Whole-study context: A follow-up of 18 months without ophthalmopathy meant that hyperthyroidism was stable.

Study-wide points: Appearing in blood as well were most expanded thyroid clonotypes above 0.001 frequency.

Deletions cut 1 base from V and 5 bases from J, with 12 bases between. CDR3 size: 15 residues. Germline V CDR1 and CDR2: MNHNY, SVGAGI (reference sequence). To note about this clonotype: The antigen is unknown.

The TCR beta CDR3 regions underwent amplification from RNA transcripts. The library came from an HTBI-primed first-round RT-PCR and a second-round multiplex PCR. MiXCR was run by TCRdb on the multiplex PCR reads, yielding one entry per CDR3 protein. The sample records around 1,200,000 distinct CDR3 sequences, 36% being singletons. The sequence was obtained from an adult man with Graves' hyperthyroidism. The sample was peripheral blood or thyroid tissue (not recorded which). The chain links TRBV6-6 to TRBJ1-5, with D possibly TRBD1 on 5 matching bases. The CDR3 DNA reads as TGTGCCAGCAGTTACTGGGACGTGAGGGATCAGCCCCAGCATTTT. It codes for CASSYWDVRDQPQHF.